This T cell receptor (beta chain) was found in a study of T cell changes during pregnancy in multiple sclerosis. The repertoire was sequenced with immunoSEQ multiplex PCR; TCRdb's copy has only in-frame clones and lacks some. The sample shows tens of thousands of clones, about 91% of them seen only once. This CDR3 spans 15 amino acids. Germline lookup yields CDR1 SGHTA and CDR2 FQGNSA. Deletions cut 2 bases from V and 5 bases from J, with 15 bases between. The chain employs TRBV7-2 and TRBJ2-5; TRBD1 might be the D (5 bases). The receptor comes from a female donor with multiple sclerosis, enrolled in a pregnancy study. This sample comprised CD4+ T cells from peripheral blood mononuclear cells, obtained before pregnancy. CDR3 in amino acids: CASSLFSGAGETQYF. The CDR3 DNA is TGTGCCAGCAGCTTATTTAGTGGGGCAGGGGAGACCCAGTACTTC.